This T cell receptor beta chain was obtained from a study of shared clonotypes between healthy human individuals. Study summary: Those who served as donors were a couple of women and three men between the ages of 18 and 49.

PCR replicates from unsorted PBMC used about 310 ng DNA, and this amount was approximately 30,000 T cell genomes. Only in-frame clones appear in the TCRdb table, and some are missing; sequencing was by immunoSEQ multiplex PCR. This sample carries hundreds of thousands of clones, 70% to 80% of them seen once, and the ten largest clones take around 11%. V was pared by 1 base and J by 4 bases, with 1 base of the junction left unmatched. Germline CDR1 and CDR2: SGHAT and FQNNGV. The CDR3 runs to 14 residues. The sample taken for sequencing was PBMCs. V and J are TRBV11-2 and TRBJ2-3, with 8 nucleotides matching TRBD1. The TCR originated in a woman in her forties in good health. Some clones in this sample may be carry-over from other donors' samples. The CDR3 reads CASSLGGQADTQYF. The CDR3 DNA reads TGTGCCAGCAGCTTAGGGGGACAGGCAGATACGCAGTATTTT.